This paragraph covers one TCR beta chain sequence. The antigen remains unidentified. The sample belongs to a study of T cells in localized non-small cell lung cancer. Study-wide points: It remains possible that heterogeneity exists, since only one tumor region was sequenced.

Sequencing used immunoSEQ multiplex PCR; TCRdb keeps in-frame clones, though not all of them. Here the sample spans 70,000 to 85,000 clones, around 84% being singletons. V was trimmed by 8 bases and J by 3 bases, leaving 5 bases between them. The CDR3 covers 12 residues. Germline lookup yields CDR1 MNHEY and CDR2 SVGAGI. V and J are TRBV6-5 and TRBJ2-6; D not certain. The starting material was peripheral blood, obtained before any cancer treatment. The sequence was obtained from a female donor of 60 years or more with stage I lung adenocarcinoma. CDR3: CASAGGANVLTF. The CDR3 DNA reads as TGTGCCAGCGCTGGTGGGGCCAACGTCCTGACTTTC.